The following is a TCR beta chain sequence with its context. PCR employed 60 Vbeta and 13 Jbeta primers. Measured with immunoSEQ multiplex PCR; TCRdb has only the in-frame clones, and not every one. This table holds approximately 110,000 clones, roughly 80% found once. Trimming removed 4 bases at V and 1 base at J, with 13 bases between. CDR3 length: 15 amino acids. Germline CDR1 MNHNS, CDR2 SASEGT. The data stem from a study of cytomegalovirus exposure and HLA in healthy donors. Study details: Among the approximately 420 donors who were genotyped, 81% fell in the genetic ancestry cluster that is associated with self-reported Caucasian donors.

The clonotype was recovered from a man aged 50 or older in good health and CMV-seronegative. The chain uses TRBV6-1 and TRBJ1-1; D may be TRBD1 (5 bases). The sequenced sample was PBMCs. CDR3 in amino acids: CASSVETAPNTEAFF. CDR3 DNA: TGTGCCAGCAGTGTGGAGACAGCCCCGAACACTGAAGCTTTCTTT.